This T cell receptor beta chain comes out of a study of response to subunit inactivated influenza vaccine. Overall study results and limits: Authors proposed each seasonal influenza vaccination draws in few new T cells.

Notes on this clonotype: Its antigen is undetermined.

From the RT-PCR reads, TCRdb called clonotypes with MiXCR, one entry per CDR3 protein. This sample yields 530,000 or so distinct CDR3 sequences, of which around 25% are seen a single time; approximately 2% belongs to the top ten. The CDR3 totals 16 residues. In germline, CDR1 is ENHRY, CDR2 SYGVKD. Trimming took 10 bases from V and 5 from J; bases not matched to a gene: 17. The TCR was taken from a man aged 50 or older who received an inactivated influenza vaccine. The chain links TRBV10-3 to TRBJ2-5; TRBD1 matches at 9 bases. The specimen comprised CD4+ T cells sorted from PBMCs, sampled 5 days after vaccination. Written as DNA, the CDR3 is TGTGCCACCCGGGAAGGACAGGGGCATGTGGGGGAGACCCAGTACTTC. This gives the protein CATREGQGHVGETQYF.